The rows below give T cell receptor beta chains drawn from one sample of a study of OX40 agonist ivuxolimab in advanced cancers. Assay used: immunoSEQ multiplex PCR; TCRdb lists only in-frame clones, some missing. The sample holds fewer than 95,000 clones; more than 90% are singletons and the top ten take less than 3.5%. The source material was CD4+ or CD8+ T cells sorted from blood, sampled in a trial of the OX40 agonist ivuxolimab. All receptors come from an adult with an advanced solid tumor such as melanoma, head and neck, liver or kidney cancer. CDR3s include the opening cysteine and the closing phenylalanine or tryptophan. Each record gives: J gene, V gene, CDR3 protein.

TRBJ2-2	TRBV4-1	CASSHSPQLAGAGGELFF
TRBJ2-7	TRBV27	CASKGPYEQYF
TRBJ2-7	TRBV2	CASSDFGLAGGLTYEQYF
TRBJ2-2	TRBV6-5	CASSRDENTGELFF
TRBJ2-1	TRBV9	CASSVGTRTRPYNEQFF
TRBJ2-3	TRBV7-2	CASSSLESDTQYF
TRBJ1-5	TRBV13	CASSLGNPNQPQHF
TRBJ2-5	TRBV5-5	CASSLAAGGAETQYF
TRBJ1-1	TRBV6-5	CASSYSAENTEAFF
TRBJ2-7	TRBV14	CASSQAREGKDYEQYF
TRBJ1-6	TRBV27	CASSLPGTWGNSPLHF
TRBJ2-5	TRBV7-8	CASGGLAGEETQYF
TRBJ2-7	TRBV13	CASSSRTGGSYEQYF
TRBJ1-3	TRBV28	CASSPYRGQGNTIYF
TRBJ2-7	TRBV13	CASSLGGGLPYEQYF
TRBJ2-3	TRBV6-5	CASSYAGGTDTQYF
TRBJ2-7	TRBV6-6	CASSQTSGRSYEQYF
TRBJ2-3	TRBV5-4	CASSFAGATDTQYF
TRBJ2-7	TRBV10-3	CAISESSRGGSYEQYF
TRBJ2-1	TRBV27	CASSFFSVAAEQFF
TRBJ2-3	TRBV5-6	CASSLGTTDTQYF
TRBJ1-1	TRBV19	CASSISTDLNTEAFF
TRBJ2-7	TRBV2	CASSEFTSGFYEQYF
TRBJ2-5	TRBV5-6	CASSLDPGPERGAQYF
TRBJ2-2	TRBV19	CASSLLAGRTGELFF
TRBJ1-1	TRBV19	CASSIFRDRGAEAFF
TRBJ2-7	TRBV29-1	CSVEQGAGEQYF
TRBJ1-1	TRBV12-5	CASGHFTEAFF
TRBJ2-7	TRBV11-2	CASSLMPPVSGRYEQYF
TRBJ1-2	TRBV4-3	CASSQTMDVNYGYTF
TRBJ1-2	TRBV18	CASSQPGQGYGYTF
TRBJ2-2	TRBV30	CAWRHLTGELFF
TRBJ1-4	TRBV10-3	CAIGGDINEKLFF
TRBJ1-3	TRBV4-3	CASSQDLYSGNTIYF
TRBJ1-4	TRBV6-1	CASSEGPGEKLFF
TRBJ2-1	TRBV6-5	CASSVKEAYNEQFF
TRBJ2-1	TRBV5-6	CASSWGRGGEQFF
TRBJ1-2	TRBV2	CASILGGTYGYTF
TRBJ2-7	TRBV5-6	CASSLSGSRLGQYF
TRBJ2-1	TRBV28	CASSTIGTGKYNEQFF
TRBJ2-1	TRBV5-1	CASKASGGSSYNEQFF
TRBJ1-3	TRBV6-6	CASSYLGAGNTIYF